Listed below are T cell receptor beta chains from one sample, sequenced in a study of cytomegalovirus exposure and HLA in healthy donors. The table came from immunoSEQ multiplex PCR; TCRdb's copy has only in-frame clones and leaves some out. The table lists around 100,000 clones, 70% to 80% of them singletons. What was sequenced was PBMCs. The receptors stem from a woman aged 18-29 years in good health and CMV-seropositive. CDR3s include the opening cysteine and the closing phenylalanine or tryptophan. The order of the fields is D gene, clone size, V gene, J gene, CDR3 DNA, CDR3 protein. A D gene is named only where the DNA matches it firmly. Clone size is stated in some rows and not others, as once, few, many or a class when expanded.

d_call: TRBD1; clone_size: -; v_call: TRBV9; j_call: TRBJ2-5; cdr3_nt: TGTGCCAGCAGCGCCTCGGGAGGACAGGGGGGAGAGACCCAGTACTTC; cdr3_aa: CASSASGGQGGETQYF
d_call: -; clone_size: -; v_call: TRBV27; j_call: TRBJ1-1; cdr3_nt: TGTGCCAGCAGTTTGGGGCAGGAGCTATCTGAAGCTTTCTTT; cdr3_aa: CASSLGQELSEAFF
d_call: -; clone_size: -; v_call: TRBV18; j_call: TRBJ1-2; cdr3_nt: TGTGCCAGCTCACCAGGGGGCCCGGCTAATGGCTACACCTTC; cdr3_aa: CASSPGGPANGYTF
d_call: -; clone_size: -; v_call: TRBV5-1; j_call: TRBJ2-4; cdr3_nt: TGCGCCAGCAGCCCACTGGGGCCTAGGGGGGGCCTGGCGGAACACATTCAGTACTTC; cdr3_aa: CASSPLGPRGGLAEHIQYF
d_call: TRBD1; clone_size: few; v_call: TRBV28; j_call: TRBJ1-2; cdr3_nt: TGTGCCATCACAGGGGCGCAGGATGGCTACACCTTC; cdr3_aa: CAITGAQDGYTF
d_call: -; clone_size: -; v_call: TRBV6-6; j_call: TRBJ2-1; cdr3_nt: TGTGCCAGCAGTTACCTAGGAAGCTCCTACAATGAGCAGTTCTTC; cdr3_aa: CASSYLGSSYNEQFF
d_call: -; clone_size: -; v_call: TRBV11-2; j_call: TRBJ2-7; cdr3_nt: TGTGCCAGCAGCTCCTCGACAGGGACTTACGAGCAGTACTTC; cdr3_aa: CASSSSTGTYEQYF
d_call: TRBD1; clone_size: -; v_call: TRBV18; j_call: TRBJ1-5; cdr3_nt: TGTGCCAGCTCTCCAACTGCGGACAGGGCCAATCAGCCCCAGCATTTT; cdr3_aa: CASSPTADRANQPQHF
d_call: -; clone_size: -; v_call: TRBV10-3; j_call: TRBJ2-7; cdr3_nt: TGTGCCATCAGTGAGTTTAGCTACGAGCAGTACTTC; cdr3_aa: CAISEFSYEQYF
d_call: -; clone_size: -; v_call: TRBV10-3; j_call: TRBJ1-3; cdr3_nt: TGTGCCATCAGTGAGTCTATATTGGGGGGCTCTGGAAACACCATATATTTT; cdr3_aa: CAISESILGGSGNTIYF
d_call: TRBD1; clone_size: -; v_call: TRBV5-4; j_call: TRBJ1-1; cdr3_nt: TGTGCCAGCAGAACAGGGGGCGCCGACACTGAAGCTTTCTTT; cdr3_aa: CASRTGGADTEAFF
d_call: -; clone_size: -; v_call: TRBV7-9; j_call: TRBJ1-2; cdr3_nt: TGTGCCAGCAGCAACCGGGACACCGACTATGGCTACACCTTC; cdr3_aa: CASSNRDTDYGYTF
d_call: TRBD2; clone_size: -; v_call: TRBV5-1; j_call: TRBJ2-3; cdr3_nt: TGCGCCAGCAGCTTGGGGACTAGCGGGGGCACAGATACGCAGTATTTT; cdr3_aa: CASSLGTSGGTDTQYF
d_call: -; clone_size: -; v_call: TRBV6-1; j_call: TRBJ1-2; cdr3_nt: TGTGCCAGCTTCGGACAGTGGATCTATGGCTACACCTTC; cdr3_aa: CASFGQWIYGYTF
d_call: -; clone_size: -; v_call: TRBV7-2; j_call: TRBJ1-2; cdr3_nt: TGTGCCAGCAGCCCCTACGGGGGAACTAACTATGGCTACACCTTC; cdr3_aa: CASSPYGGTNYGYTF
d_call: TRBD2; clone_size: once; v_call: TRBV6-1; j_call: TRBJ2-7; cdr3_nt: TGTGCCAGCAGTGAGCGGACTAGCGACATCTACGAGCAGTACTTC; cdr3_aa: CASSERTSDIYEQYF
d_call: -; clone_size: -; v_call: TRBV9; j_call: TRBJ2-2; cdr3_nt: TGTGCCAGCAGCGTAGCCCCGGGAGCCGGGGAGCTGTTTTTT; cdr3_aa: CASSVAPGAGELFF
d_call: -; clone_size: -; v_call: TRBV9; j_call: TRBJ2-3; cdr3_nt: TGTGCCAGCAGCGTCAGGGTTAGCACAGATACGCAGTATTTT; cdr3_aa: CASSVRVSTDTQYF
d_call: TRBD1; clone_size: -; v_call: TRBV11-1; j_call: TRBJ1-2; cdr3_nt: TGTGCCAGCAGCCGGACAGGGCCCGATGTGGCAGCTGGCTACACCTTC; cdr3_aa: CASSRTGPDVAAGYTF
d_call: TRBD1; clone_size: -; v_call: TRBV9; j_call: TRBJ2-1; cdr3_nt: TGTGCCAGCAGTGGACAGGGGTCGAACTTGCGCGGTTACAATGAGCAGTTCTTC; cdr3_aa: CASSGQGSNLRGYNEQFF
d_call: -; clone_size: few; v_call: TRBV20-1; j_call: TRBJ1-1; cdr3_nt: TGCAGTGCATCGACAGTCGAAGCTTTCTTT; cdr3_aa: CSASTVEAFF
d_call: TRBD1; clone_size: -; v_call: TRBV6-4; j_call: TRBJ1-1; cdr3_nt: TGTGCCAGCAGTGACTCGACAGGGGTTGGGGGGAACACTGAAGCTTTCTTT; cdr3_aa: CASSDSTGVGGNTEAFF
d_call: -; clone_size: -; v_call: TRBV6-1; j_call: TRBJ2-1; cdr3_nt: TGTGCCAGCAGTGAATTTCTTTTTTCTGTTGAGCAGTTCTTC; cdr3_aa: CASSEFLFSVEQFF
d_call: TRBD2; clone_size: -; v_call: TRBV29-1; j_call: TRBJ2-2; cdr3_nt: TGCAGCGTTGCGCGGACTAGCGGGAGTAATACCGGGGAGCTGTTTTTT; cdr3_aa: CSVARTSGSNTGELFF
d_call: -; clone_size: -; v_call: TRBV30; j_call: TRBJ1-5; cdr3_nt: TGTGCCTGGAGTAAAAAGGTAGGGGAACAGCCCCAGCATTTT; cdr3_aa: CAWSKKVGEQPQHF
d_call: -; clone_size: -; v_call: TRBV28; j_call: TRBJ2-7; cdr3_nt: TGTGCCAGCAGTTTTGCGGGGACGCGGGTTTTCTACGAGCAGTACTTC; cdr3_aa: CASSFAGTRVFYEQYF
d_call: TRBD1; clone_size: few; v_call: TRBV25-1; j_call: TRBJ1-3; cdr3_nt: TGTGCCAGCAGTGAGACAGGGGGCTATGGAAACACCATATATTTT; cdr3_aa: CASSETGGYGNTIYF
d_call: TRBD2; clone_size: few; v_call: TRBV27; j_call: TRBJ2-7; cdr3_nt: TGTGCCAGCAGCTACCTGACTATAAGCGGGAGAGACGAGCAGTACTTC; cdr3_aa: CASSYLTISGRDEQYF
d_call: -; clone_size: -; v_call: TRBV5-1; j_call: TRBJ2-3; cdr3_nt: TGCGCCAGCAGCTTGGCCCAGACCAGCCAGGGTACGCAGTATTTT; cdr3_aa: CASSLAQTSQGTQYF
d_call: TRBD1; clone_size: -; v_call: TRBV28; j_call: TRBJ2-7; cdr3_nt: TGTGCCAGCAGTGACCCCAGACAGGGCTACTACGAGCAGTACTTC; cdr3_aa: CASSDPRQGYYEQYF
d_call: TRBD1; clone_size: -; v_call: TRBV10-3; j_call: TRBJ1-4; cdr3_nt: TGTGCCATCAGCCCTGGACAGGGACGAGGTAATGAAAAACTGTTTTTT; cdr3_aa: CAISPGQGRGNEKLFF
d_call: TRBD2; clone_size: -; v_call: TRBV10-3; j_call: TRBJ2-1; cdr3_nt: TGTGCCATCAAGAGCCTAACTAGCGGGAGGGACAATGAGCAGTTCTTC; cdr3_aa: CAIKSLTSGRDNEQFF
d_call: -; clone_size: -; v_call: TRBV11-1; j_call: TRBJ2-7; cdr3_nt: TGTGCCAGCAGCTCGCCGGGGGACAGAGCCTACGAGCAGTACTTC; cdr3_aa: CASSSPGDRAYEQYF
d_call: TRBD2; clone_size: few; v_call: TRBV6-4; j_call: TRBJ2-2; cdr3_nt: TGTGCCAGCAGTCCTAGACTAGCGGGAGATACCGGGGAGCTGTTTTTT; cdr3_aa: CASSPRLAGDTGELFF
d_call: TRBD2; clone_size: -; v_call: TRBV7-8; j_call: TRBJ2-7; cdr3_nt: TGTGCCAGCAGCGCCAGGACTAGCGGGAGGTTGGAGCAGTACTTC; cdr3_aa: CASSARTSGRLEQYF
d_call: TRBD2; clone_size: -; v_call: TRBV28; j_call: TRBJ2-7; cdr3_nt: TGTGCCAGCAGTAAGGGACTAGCGGGCCCCTACGAGCAGTACTTC; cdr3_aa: CASSKGLAGPYEQYF
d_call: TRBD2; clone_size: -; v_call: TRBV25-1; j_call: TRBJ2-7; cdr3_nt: TGTGCCAGCAGAGGGACTAGCGGGAGAAAGCCCCTCTCCTACGAGCAGTACTTC; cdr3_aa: CASRGTSGRKPLSYEQYF
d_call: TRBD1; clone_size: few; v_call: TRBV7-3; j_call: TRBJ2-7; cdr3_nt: TGTGCCAGCAGCTTAGGGCCCAATACAGGGGACGAGCAGTACTTC; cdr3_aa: CASSLGPNTGDEQYF
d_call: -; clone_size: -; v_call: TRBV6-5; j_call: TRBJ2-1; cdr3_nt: TGTGCCAGCAGTTTGGAGGGCCGCGGCAATGAGCAGTTCTTC; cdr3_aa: CASSLEGRGNEQFF
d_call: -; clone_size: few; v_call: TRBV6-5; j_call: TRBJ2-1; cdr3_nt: TGTGCCAGCACCCAACAGGGATTTTACAATGAGCAGTTCTTC; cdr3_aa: CASTQQGFYNEQFF
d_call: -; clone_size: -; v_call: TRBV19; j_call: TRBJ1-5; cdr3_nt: TGTGCCAGTAGGGGGCAGAGTAGCAATCAGCCCCAGCATTTT; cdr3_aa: CASRGQSSNQPQHF
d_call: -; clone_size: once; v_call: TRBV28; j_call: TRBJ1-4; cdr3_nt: TGTGCCAGCAGTTCTCAGGCCTTGGAAAAACTGTTTTTT; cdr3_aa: CASSSQALEKLFF
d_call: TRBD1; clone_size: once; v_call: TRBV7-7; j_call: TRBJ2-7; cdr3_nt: TGTGCTAGCAGCCCCTCCCCGGACAGGTCCTACGAGCAGTACTTC; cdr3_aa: CASSPSPDRSYEQYF
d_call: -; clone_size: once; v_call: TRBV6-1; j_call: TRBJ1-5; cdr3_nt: TGTGCCAGCAGTGTGGACTTTCAGCCCCAGCATTTT; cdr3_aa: CASSVDFQPQHF
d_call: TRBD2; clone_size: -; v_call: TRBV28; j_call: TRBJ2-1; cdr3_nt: TGTGCCAGCAGTCTCAAGCGGGGTTTCAATGAGCAGTTCTTC; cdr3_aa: CASSLKRGFNEQFF
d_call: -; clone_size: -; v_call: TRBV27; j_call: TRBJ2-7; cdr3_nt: TGTGCCAGCAGTTTATGGGGCCTGGGTTTCTCCTACGAGCAGTACTTC; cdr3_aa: CASSLWGLGFSYEQYF
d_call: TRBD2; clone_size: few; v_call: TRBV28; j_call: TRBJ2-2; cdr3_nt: TGTGCCAGCAGTTTACGGCCTAGCGGGAGGCGGGCCGGGGAGCTGTTTTTT; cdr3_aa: CASSLRPSGRRAGELFF
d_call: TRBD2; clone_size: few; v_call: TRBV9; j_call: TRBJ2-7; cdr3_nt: TGTGCCAGCAGCGTAGAACTAGCGTCCGAGCAGTACTTC; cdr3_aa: CASSVELASEQYF
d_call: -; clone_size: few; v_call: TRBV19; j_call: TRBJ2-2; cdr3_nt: TGTGCCAGTAGTATTCCGGGGAGCACCGGGGAGCTGTTTTTT; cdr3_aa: CASSIPGSTGELFF
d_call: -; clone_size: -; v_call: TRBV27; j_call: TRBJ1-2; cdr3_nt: TGTGCCAGCAGTTTCCAGGGGTCTAACTATGGCTACACCTTC; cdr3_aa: CASSFQGSNYGYTF